Sequencing of this TCR beta chain was carried out in a study of T-cell memory formation after mild COVID-19. Study in general: Largely donor-specific sequence clusters came from a couple of donors. The study's findings and limits: CD4/CD8 balance characterized clones contracting day 15 to 85, and CD4+ skew characterized later expanders.

This clonotype has only a few counts. What it recognizes is unknown. The CDR3 has 15 amino acids. The germline gives CDR1 KGHSH, CDR2 LQKENI. Trimming shortened V by 1 base and J by 3 bases, and 9 bases separated the two germline ends. The authors produced TCR alpha and TCR beta cDNA libraries with sample barcodes and UMIs by 5'RACE using constant-segment primers. MiXCR, run by TCRdb on the 5' RACE reads, gives a single entry per CDR3 protein. The sample lists about 140,000 distinct CDR3 sequences, 14% occurring once. Sequenced material: PBMCs or a T cell subset sorted from them (not recorded which). The receptor's source is an adult woman who had mild COVID-19 (a few samples of this study predate the infection). Cell type and time point are not known. This sequence joins TRBV18 and TRBJ2-2; tentatively, D is TRBD1 (6 bases). The CDR3 region has the DNA TGTGCCAGCTCACCACGGACAGCGGACACCGGGGAGCTGTTTTTT. It yields the protein CASSPRTADTGELFF.